This TCR beta chain is from a study of T cell repertoires in cytomegalovirus infection. Each CDR3 protein gets one entry after TCRdb re-called the reads with MiXCR. The sample includes hundreds of thousands of distinct CDR3 sequences, approximately 40% seen only once; the top ten take under 3%. This clonotype was seen repeatedly, ten times or more. What was sequenced was PBMCs. This receptor was obtained from a human donor in good health (CMV status not recorded). Some clones in this sample may be carry-over from other donors' samples.

CDR3 amino acids: CASSLTGTDYEQYF. In DNA form, the CDR3 reads TGTGCCAGCAGTTTAACCGGGACAGACTACGAGCAGTACTTC. The chain employs TRBV7-8 and TRBJ2-7; 7 bases map to TRBD1. Trimming removed 6 bases from V and 3 bases from J; junction bases left unmatched: 8. The CDR3 is made up of 14 amino acids. Germline V CDR1 and CDR2: SGHVS, FQNEAQ.